The 14 T cell receptor beta chains listed next were all sequenced from one sample in a study of cytomegalovirus exposure and HLA in healthy donors. Researchers ran the PCR with 60 Vbeta and 13 Jbeta primers. Clones were read by immunoSEQ multiplex PCR, and TCRdb kept only the in-frame ones, dropping some. The sample carries around 130,000 clones, about 78% recorded once. Sequenced input: PBMCs. The receptors derive from a man aged 45-65 years in good health and CMV-seronegative.

This clone was recorded a few times. The rearrangement joins TRBV2 to TRBJ2-1; D is undetermined. Trimming cost V 5 bases and J 0 bases, with 8 bases left between them. Germline lookup yields CDR1 SNHLY and CDR2 FYNNEI. CDR3 length equals 14 residues. DNA of the CDR3: TGTGCCAGCAGTCGCGGCAACTCCTACAATGAGCAGTTCTTC. Translated: CASSRGNSYNEQFF.

V usage is TRBV28 and J usage is TRBJ2-7; tentative D call: TRBD1 (5 bases). This CDR3 contains 16 residues. V shed 1 base and J shed 1 base, with 14 bases lying between them. CDR1 is MDHEN, CDR2 SYDVKM, per germline. In DNA form, the CDR3 reads TGTGCCAGCAGTTTATCGGTGACAGTTGGATCCTACGAGCAGTACTTC. Its translation is CASSLSVTVGSYEQYF.

The chain recombines TRBV10-2 with TRBJ2-1; maybe TRBD2 (5 bases). The CDR3 has 13 residues. The ends were cut back, 5 bases at V and 7 bases at J, with 12 bases in the middle. The V gene's germline CDR1 is WSHSY and CDR2 SAAADI. DNA for the CDR3: TGCGCCAGCAGTCCCGGACTGAGGAATGAGCAGTTCTTC. Amino acid sequence: CASSPGLRNEQFF.

V usage is TRBV15 and J usage is TRBJ2-3, with D perhaps TRBD2 (6 bases). V was shortened by 5 bases and J by 2 bases, with 26 bases between the two germline ends. Germline assignment: CDR1 LNHNV and CDR2 YYDKDF (reference sequence). The CDR3 is 19 residues long. CDR3 amino acids: CATSAETPGTSTPTDTQYF. The DNA of the CDR3 is TGTGCCACCAGCGCAGAGACCCCCGGGACTTCTACACCCACAGATACGCAGTATTTT.

The chain couples TRBV19 to TRBJ2-2; 10 bases line up with TRBD2. Per germline, CDR1 LNHDA and CDR2 SQIVND (reference sequence). The CDR3 is made up of 15 amino acids. The trim removed 3 bases at V and 6 bases at J, leaving 4 bases unmatched. CDR3 region: CASSMASGSPGELFF. The DNA for the CDR3 is TGTGCCAGTAGTATGGCTAGCGGGAGTCCCGGGGAGCTGTTTTTT.

This sequence joins TRBV29-1 and TRBJ2-7; 7 bases are a match to TRBD1. The V and J ends lost 4 bases and 4 bases, in that order; junction bases with no gene match: 1. The germline gives CDR1 SQVTM, CDR2 ANQGSEA. CDR3 length: 11 residues. The chain's CDR3 is CSVAQGYEQYF. The CDR3, as DNA: TGCAGCGTTGCACAGGGGTACGAGCAGTACTTC.

The J gene is TRBJ2-1, the V gene TRBV5-6; weak D call: TRBD2 (5 bases). The CDR3 runs to 13 residues. Trimming removed 0 bases from V and 9 bases from J, with 10 bases in between. Germline values: CDR1 SGHDT, CDR2 YYEEEE. The CDR3 sequence: CASSLVRGSEQFF. CDR3 nucleotide sequence: TGTGCCAGCAGCTTGGTTCGGGGTAGTGAGCAGTTCTTC. Combining the CDR3 with reference TRBV5-6 and TRBJ2-1 gives the whole variable domain DAGVTQSPTHLIKTRGQQVTLRCSPKSGHDTVSWYQQALGQGPQFIFQYYEEEERQRGNFPDRFSGHQFPNYSSELNVNALLLGDSALYLCASSLVRGSEQFFGPGTRLTVL.

The chain joins TRBV5-1 to TRBJ2-1; TRBD2 matches at 12 bases. Germline CDR1 reads SGHRS; CDR2 reads YFSETQ. The CDR3 loop spans 15 amino acids. The J segment lost 4 bases and the V segment lost 5 bases, leaving 4 bases of the junction unmatched. The CDR3: CASRAGTSGYNEQFF. The CDR3, as DNA: TGCGCCAGCAGAGCCGGGACTAGCGGGTACAATGAGCAGTTCTTC. The whole variable domain, filled in from reference TRBV5-1 and TRBJ2-1, reads KAGVTQTPRYLIKTRGQQVTLSCSPISGHRSVSWYQQTPGQGLQFLFEYFSETQRNKGNFPGRFSGRQFSNSRSEMNVSTLELGDSALYLCASRAGTSGYNEQFFGPGTRLTVL.

The chain uses TRBV5-1 and TRBJ2-1, with 7 bases that match TRBD1. CDR1 SGHRS and CDR2 YFSETQ come from the germline V gene. CDR3 size: 16 residues. Unmatched junction bases numbered 12, after V lost 5 bases and J lost 4 bases. CDR3 region: CASSSAPDRLYNEQFF. The CDR3 DNA is TGCGCCAGCAGTTCGGCGCCGGACAGGTTGTACAATGAGCAGTTCTTC.

In the case of this clone: One end of the junction fails to match germline, which may point to a read error. The chain links TRBV7-7 to TRBJ2-1, with D maybe TRBD1 (5 bases). Germline CDR1 reads SSHAT; CDR2 reads FNYEAQ (reference sequence). CDR3 length: 15 amino acids. The CDR3 DNA follows: TGTGCTAGCAGTCTAGACAGCAGCTCCTACAATGAGCAGTTCTTC. Translation gives CASSLDSSSYNEQFF.

The chain recombines TRBV19 with TRBJ2-2; 7 bases map to TRBD1. The CDR3 is 15 residues long. J lost 4 bases, V lost 5 bases, and 7 bases had no gene match. Germline V gene data show CDR1 as LNHDA and CDR2 as SQIVND (reference sequence). CDR3 DNA: TGTGCCAGTAGTGTCAGGGGGATCACCACCGGGGAGCTGTTTTTT. Protein: CASSVRGITTGELFF.

This clone occurred once. V usage is TRBV6-6 and J usage is TRBJ2-1, with TRBD2 as a possible D gene (6 bases). Trimming pared 8 bases from V and 10 bases from J, leaving 12 bases between. The CDR3 covers 11 residues. CDR1 MNHNY and CDR2 SVGAGI come from the germline V gene (reference sequence). CDR3 DNA sequence: TGTGCCAGCCGAGGAGGGCTCGAGCAGTTCTTC. This translates into CASRGGLEQFF.

J is TRBJ1-5 and V is TRBV19; possibly TRBD1 for D (5 bases). Between the trimmed V and J ends, which lost 3 bases and 0 bases, there was a span of 12 bases. CDR1 and CDR2 (germline): LNHDA, SQIVND (reference sequence). The CDR3 totals 16 residues. CDR3 region: CASSMAGHYSNQPQHF. The DNA of the CDR3 is TGTGCCAGTAGTATGGCTGGACACTATAGCAATCAGCCCCAGCATTTT.

This clone appeared a single time. The chain recombines TRBV5-5 with TRBJ1-5, with D possibly matching TRBD1 (5 bases). Per the germline V gene, CDR1 is SGHKS and CDR2 is YYEKEE (reference sequence). The ends were cut back, 4 bases at V and 3 bases at J, with 14 bases in the middle. CDR3 size: 15 residues. CDR3 DNA: TGTGCCAGCAGCAATACGAGACAGACCAATCAGCCCCAGCATTTT. This sequence encodes CASSNTRQTNQPQHF.